This is a list of T cell receptor beta chains from one sample in a study of cytomegalovirus exposure and HLA in healthy donors. Profiling relied on immunoSEQ multiplex PCR, and the TCRdb table lists in-frame clones only, not all of them. Seen here are about 130,000 clones, just under 85% observed once, and the top ten hold approximately 3%. The sequenced sample consisted of PBMCs. Receptors were obtained from a boy aged 2 to 10 in good health and CMV-seronegative. Each CDR3 is given with its conserved first and last residue. The D gene is left open where the match is weak. Size tells how often a clone was seen (once, few, many) or the class of an expanded clone, and some rows leave it out.

J gene: TRBJ2-3
V gene: TRBV5-6
clone size: -
D gene: -
CDR3 DNA: TGTGCCAGCAGCTTGTACAGGGAAGTAAGGGATACGCAGTATTTT
CDR3 protein: CASSLYREVRDTQYF

J gene: TRBJ2-1
V gene: TRBV5-1
clone size: -
D gene: -
CDR3 DNA: TGCGCCAGCAGTTTCGAGGGGCCCAACGGGGAGGTCTTC
CDR3 protein: CASSFEGPNGEVF

J gene: TRBJ2-1
V gene: TRBV6-4
clone size: -
D gene: -
CDR3 DNA: TGTGCCAGCAGTGACTCGGGCGGGTCCAATGAGCAGTTCTTC
CDR3 protein: CASSDSGGSNEQFF

J gene: TRBJ1-2
V gene: TRBV19
clone size: -
D gene: -
CDR3 DNA: TGTGCCAGTAGTACTACAGGGTACTATGGCTACACCTTC
CDR3 protein: CASSTTGYYGYTF

J gene: TRBJ2-2
V gene: TRBV5-3
clone size: -
D gene: -
CDR3 DNA: TGTGCCAGAAGTAGGGGCAGCGGGGAGCTGTTTTTT
CDR3 protein: CARSRGSGELFF

J gene: TRBJ2-4
V gene: TRBV19
clone size: -
D gene: -
CDR3 DNA: TGTGCCAGTAGTATCCCGTCCAGGGTGGTGGCCAAAAACATTCAGTACTTC
CDR3 protein: CASSIPSRVVAKNIQYF

J gene: TRBJ1-4
V gene: TRBV19
clone size: -
D gene: -
CDR3 DNA: TGTGCCAGTAAGAGGATCGCAACTAATGAAAAACTGTTTTTT
CDR3 protein: CASKRIATNEKLFF

J gene: TRBJ1-2
V gene: TRBV7-3
clone size: -
D gene: TRBD1
CDR3 DNA: TGTGCCAGCAGCCCGGGGGACAGCTACTATGGCTACACCTTC
CDR3 protein: CASSPGDSYYGYTF

J gene: TRBJ2-7
V gene: TRBV29-1
clone size: -
D gene: -
CDR3 DNA: TGCAGCGTTGAAGAGGGACACATAGCAGAGCAGTACTTC
CDR3 protein: CSVEEGHIAEQYF

J gene: TRBJ1-1
V gene: TRBV4-1
clone size: -
D gene: TRBD1
CDR3 DNA: TGCGCCAGCAGCCCCGGACAGGGTTGGACTGAAGCTTTCTTT
CDR3 protein: CASSPGQGWTEAFF

J gene: TRBJ1-1
V gene: TRBV7-2
clone size: few
D gene: TRBD1
CDR3 DNA: TGTGCCAGCAGCTTAGTCGGGACAGGGGGCTGTGAAGCTTTCTTT
CDR3 protein: CASSLVGTGGCEAFF

J gene: TRBJ2-3
V gene: TRBV2
clone size: -
D gene: TRBD1
CDR3 DNA: TGTGCCAGCTGGGACAGGGGGCGTCTGACAGATACGCAGTATTTT
CDR3 protein: CASWDRGRLTDTQYF

J gene: TRBJ2-1
V gene: TRBV2
clone size: -
D gene: TRBD1
CDR3 DNA: TGTGCCAGCAACCGGGACAGGGGGTTGGATGAGCAGTTCTTC
CDR3 protein: CASNRDRGLDEQFF

J gene: TRBJ2-1
V gene: TRBV19
clone size: -
D gene: TRBD1
CDR3 DNA: TGTGCCAGTAGTTTATGGACAGGGAGAAATGAGCAGTTCTTC
CDR3 protein: CASSLWTGRNEQFF

J gene: TRBJ2-3
V gene: TRBV7-9
clone size: -
D gene: TRBD2
CDR3 DNA: TGTGCCAGCAGCTTAGTGGGACTAGCGGGGCAAGATACGCAGTATTTT
CDR3 protein: CASSLVGLAGQDTQYF

J gene: TRBJ1-5
V gene: TRBV11-2
clone size: -
D gene: -
CDR3 DNA: TGTGCCAGCAGCTTGGTCAGAGAGGGTCAGCCCCAGCATTTT
CDR3 protein: CASSLVREGQPQHF

J gene: TRBJ2-1
V gene: TRBV4-1
clone size: -
D gene: -
CDR3 DNA: TGCGCCAGCAGCCAAGATGGAGAAGCTTACAATGAGCAGTTCTTC
CDR3 protein: CASSQDGEAYNEQFF

J gene: TRBJ1-1
V gene: TRBV11-2
clone size: -
D gene: -
CDR3 DNA: TGTGCCAGCAGCCTAACCGGGAGGGTTAACACTGAAGCTTTCTTT
CDR3 protein: CASSLTGRVNTEAFF

J gene: TRBJ2-1
V gene: TRBV15
clone size: -
D gene: TRBD2
CDR3 DNA: TGTGCCACCAGCAGAGAGGCGGGAGTTGGCTACAATGAGCAGTTCTTC
CDR3 protein: CATSREAGVGYNEQFF

J gene: TRBJ2-2
V gene: TRBV5-3
clone size: -
D gene: -
CDR3 DNA: TGTGCCCCCAGAGGGGGTTCGAACACCGGGGAGCTGTTTTTT
CDR3 protein: CAPRGGSNTGELFF

J gene: TRBJ2-5
V gene: TRBV29-1
clone size: once
D gene: -
CDR3 DNA: TGCAGCGTTTTCGGGGAGACCCAGTACTTC
CDR3 protein: CSVFGETQYF

J gene: TRBJ1-1
V gene: TRBV19
clone size: -
D gene: -
CDR3 DNA: TGTGCCAGTAAAATATCCCCACAGGCTGAAGCTTTCTTT
CDR3 protein: CASKISPQAEAFF

J gene: TRBJ1-2
V gene: TRBV6-5
clone size: -
D gene: -
CDR3 DNA: TGTGCCAGCAGGTACAGAGGGATGCCCTATGGCTACACCTTC
CDR3 protein: CASRYRGMPYGYTF

J gene: TRBJ2-3
V gene: TRBV6-1
clone size: -
D gene: TRBD2
CDR3 DNA: TGTGCCAGCAGTGACCTAGCGGGGGGGCTGGATACGCAGTATTTT
CDR3 protein: CASSDLAGGLDTQYF

J gene: TRBJ2-2
V gene: TRBV5-6
clone size: -
D gene: TRBD2
CDR3 DNA: TGTGCCAGCAGCTTGATTTTTCGGCGGGAGTGGGTCGCCGGGGAGCTGTTTTTT
CDR3 protein: CASSLIFRREWVAGELFF

J gene: TRBJ1-3
V gene: TRBV19
clone size: -
D gene: -
CDR3 DNA: TGTGCCAGTAGTATTGAGGTCTCTGGAAACACCATATATTTT
CDR3 protein: CASSIEVSGNTIYF

J gene: TRBJ2-1
V gene: TRBV9
clone size: -
D gene: TRBD1
CDR3 DNA: TGTGCCAGCAGCGTCTCCGGGACAGGGGGCCTCAATGAGCAGTTCTTC
CDR3 protein: CASSVSGTGGLNEQFF

J gene: TRBJ1-1
V gene: TRBV18
clone size: -
D gene: -
CDR3 DNA: TGTGCCAGCTCACTTGACATTAACACTGAAGCTTTCTTT
CDR3 protein: CASSLDINTEAFF

J gene: TRBJ2-7
V gene: TRBV6-5
clone size: -
D gene: TRBD1
CDR3 DNA: TGTGCCAGCAGTCAACAGGGGTCATTTTCCTACGAGCAGTACTTC
CDR3 protein: CASSQQGSFSYEQYF

J gene: TRBJ2-3
V gene: TRBV7-3
clone size: -
D gene: -
CDR3 DNA: TGTGCCAGCAGCGTCAGACTAGAGGATACGCAGTATTTT
CDR3 protein: CASSVRLEDTQYF

J gene: TRBJ2-6
V gene: TRBV7-9
clone size: -
D gene: TRBD2
CDR3 DNA: TGTGCCAGCAGCTTAGGAGCGGGGGGCTCTGGGGCCAACGTCCTGACTTTC
CDR3 protein: CASSLGAGGSGANVLTF

J gene: TRBJ2-2
V gene: TRBV7-9
clone size: -
D gene: TRBD2
CDR3 DNA: TGTGCCAGCAGCTATACTAGCGGGAGGGTAACCGGGGAGCTGTTTTTT
CDR3 protein: CASSYTSGRVTGELFF

J gene: TRBJ2-3
V gene: TRBV19
clone size: -
D gene: -
CDR3 DNA: TGTGCCAGTAGTATAGCGGGTCGCACAGATACGCAGTATTTT
CDR3 protein: CASSIAGRTDTQYF

J gene: TRBJ2-1
V gene: TRBV6-5
clone size: -
D gene: -
CDR3 DNA: TGTGCCAGCAGTTACGATGTGACTAGGAAGGTCTTGCAGTTCTTC
CDR3 protein: CASSYDVTRKVLQFF

J gene: TRBJ1-1
V gene: TRBV7-9
clone size: -
D gene: -
CDR3 DNA: TGTTCCAGCAGCCCCCAAAGGGCGGGAAGGACTGAAGCTTTCTTT
CDR3 protein: CSSSPQRAGRTEAFF

J gene: TRBJ2-7
V gene: TRBV11-2
clone size: -
D gene: TRBD2
CDR3 DNA: TGTGCCAGCAGCCCGGGACTAGCGGGAACCTACGAGCAGTACTTC
CDR3 protein: CASSPGLAGTYEQYF

J gene: TRBJ2-3
V gene: TRBV9
clone size: -
D gene: -
CDR3 DNA: TGTGCCAGCAGCGTAGCCGGGGGGCAAAGCACAGATACGCAGTATTTT
CDR3 protein: CASSVAGGQSTDTQYF

J gene: TRBJ1-1
V gene: TRBV30
clone size: -
D gene: -
CDR3 DNA: TGTGCCTGGACGGACACCCCGTATGGGACTGAAGCTTTCTTT
CDR3 protein: CAWTDTPYGTEAFF

J gene: TRBJ1-4
V gene: TRBV6-1
clone size: -
D gene: TRBD1
CDR3 DNA: TGTGCCAGTGACAGGGGGGAGTGGGAAAAACTGTTTTTT
CDR3 protein: CASDRGEWEKLFF

J gene: TRBJ2-7
V gene: TRBV5-7
clone size: -
D gene: -
CDR3 DNA: TGTGCCAGCAGCTTCCGACAGACCTACGAGCAGTACTTC
CDR3 protein: CASSFRQTYEQYF

J gene: TRBJ1-1
V gene: TRBV13
clone size: -
D gene: -
CDR3 DNA: TGTGCCAGCAGTTTAGATCGGGCAGGGCGAGAATATACTGAAGCTTTCTTT
CDR3 protein: CASSLDRAGREYTEAFF

J gene: TRBJ2-5
V gene: TRBV7-9
clone size: -
D gene: -
CDR3 DNA: TGTGCCAGCAGCTCCCCAGGGGCGCAGGAGACCCAGTACTTC
CDR3 protein: CASSSPGAQETQYF

J gene: TRBJ1-2
V gene: TRBV4-3
clone size: -
D gene: -
CDR3 DNA: TGCGCCAGCAGCCAAGATCGGCAGGGATGGGGCTATGGCTACACCTTC
CDR3 protein: CASSQDRQGWGYGYTF

J gene: TRBJ2-7
V gene: TRBV6-1
clone size: -
D gene: -
CDR3 DNA: TGTGCCAGCAGTGCCGCTACAGGGACCCCTTACGAGCAGTACTTC
CDR3 protein: CASSAATGTPYEQYF

J gene: TRBJ2-1
V gene: TRBV7-3
clone size: -
D gene: -
CDR3 DNA: TGTGCCAGCAGCAAAGGGCCCGGGTGGGGGGACTCGGATGAGCAGTTCTTC
CDR3 protein: CASSKGPGWGDSDEQFF

J gene: TRBJ2-3
V gene: TRBV4-2
clone size: -
D gene: TRBD2
CDR3 DNA: TGTGCCAGCAGCCAAGTCCCGACTAGCGGGGGCCCCACAGATACGCAGTATTTT
CDR3 protein: CASSQVPTSGGPTDTQYF

J gene: TRBJ2-1
V gene: TRBV9
clone size: -
D gene: -
CDR3 DNA: TGTGCCAGCAGCGAGGGGATCAATGAGCAGTTCTTC
CDR3 protein: CASSEGINEQFF

J gene: TRBJ2-5
V gene: TRBV27
clone size: few
D gene: -
CDR3 DNA: TGTGCCAGGGTCCCTCCTAGGAGGGAGACCCAGTACTTC
CDR3 protein: CARVPPRRETQYF

J gene: TRBJ1-2
V gene: TRBV9
clone size: -
D gene: -
CDR3 DNA: TGTGCCAGCAGCGTAGGTAGCGACTCATCTCCTTCAGGCTACACCTTC
CDR3 protein: CASSVGSDSSPSGYTF

J gene: TRBJ1-6
V gene: TRBV19
clone size: -
D gene: TRBD1
CDR3 DNA: TGTGCCAGTAGTATCGGGACAGATAATTCACCCCTCCACTTT
CDR3 protein: CASSIGTDNSPLHF

J gene: TRBJ1-1
V gene: TRBV2
clone size: -
D gene: -
CDR3 DNA: TGTGCCAGCAGTGAACAAAACACTGAAGCTTTCTTT
CDR3 protein: CASSEQNTEAFF

J gene: TRBJ2-3
V gene: TRBV10-2
clone size: -
D gene: TRBD2
CDR3 DNA: TGCGCCAGCAGTGAGTTAAGAGCGGGAGCGCTCGGAGATACGCAGTATTTT
CDR3 protein: CASSELRAGALGDTQYF

J gene: TRBJ1-5
V gene: TRBV5-1
clone size: -
D gene: -
CDR3 DNA: TGCGCCAGCAGCTTGGAGGGGAATAGCAATCAGCCCCAGCATTTT
CDR3 protein: CASSLEGNSNQPQHF

J gene: TRBJ2-1
V gene: TRBV4-1
clone size: -
D gene: -
CDR3 DNA: TGCGCCAGCAGCCGATCGACTAGCAGGGGTGAGCAGTTCTTC
CDR3 protein: CASSRSTSRGEQFF

J gene: TRBJ2-5
V gene: TRBV7-9
clone size: -
D gene: TRBD2
CDR3 DNA: TGTGCCAGCAGCTTAGAAGCGGGAGCTGGGGAGACCCAGTACTTC
CDR3 protein: CASSLEAGAGETQYF